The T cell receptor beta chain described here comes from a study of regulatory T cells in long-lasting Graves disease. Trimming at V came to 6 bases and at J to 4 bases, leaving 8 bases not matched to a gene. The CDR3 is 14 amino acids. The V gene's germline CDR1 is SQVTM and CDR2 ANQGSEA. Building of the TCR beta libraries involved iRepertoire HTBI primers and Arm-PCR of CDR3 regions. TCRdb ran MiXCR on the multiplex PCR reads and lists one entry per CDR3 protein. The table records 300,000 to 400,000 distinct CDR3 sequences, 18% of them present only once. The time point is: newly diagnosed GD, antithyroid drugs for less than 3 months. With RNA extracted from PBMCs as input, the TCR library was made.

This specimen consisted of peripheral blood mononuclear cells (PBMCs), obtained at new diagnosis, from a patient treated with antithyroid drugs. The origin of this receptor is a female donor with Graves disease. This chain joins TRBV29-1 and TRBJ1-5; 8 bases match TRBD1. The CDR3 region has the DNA TGCAGCGTCGCCTCCGGGACAGGAAATCAGCCCCAGCATTTT. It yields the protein CSVASGTGNQPQHF. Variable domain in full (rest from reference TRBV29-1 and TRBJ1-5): SAVISQKPSRDICQRGTSLTIQCQVDSQVTMMFWYRQQPGQSLTLIATANQGSEATYESGFVIDKFPISRPNLTFSTLTVSNMSPEDSSIYLCSVASGTGNQPQHFGDGTRLSIL.